The source of this T cell receptor beta chain is a study of blood T cell repertoires in COVID-19. The repertoire was sequenced with immunoSEQ multiplex PCR; TCRdb's copy has only in-frame clones and lacks some. Of some 220,000 clones in the sample, 85% are singletons; the top ten hold over 2%. Concerning this clone itself: Other DNA sequences from this sample encode an identical CDR3 as well.

CDR1 and CDR2 from the germline V gene are LNHDA and SQIVND (reference sequence). The CDR3 is 12 residues long. Trimming took 6 bases from V and 4 from J, leaving 7 bases between them. This sequence was found in a woman between 70 and 85 years old with COVID-19, enrolled during active disease. The specimen sequenced was peripheral blood. This chain joins TRBV19 and TRBJ1-5, with TRBD1 as a possible D gene (5 bases). CDR3 nucleotides: TGTGCCAGTAGGGGGGGGAATCAGCCCCAGCATTTT. Its protein product is CASRGGNQPQHF.